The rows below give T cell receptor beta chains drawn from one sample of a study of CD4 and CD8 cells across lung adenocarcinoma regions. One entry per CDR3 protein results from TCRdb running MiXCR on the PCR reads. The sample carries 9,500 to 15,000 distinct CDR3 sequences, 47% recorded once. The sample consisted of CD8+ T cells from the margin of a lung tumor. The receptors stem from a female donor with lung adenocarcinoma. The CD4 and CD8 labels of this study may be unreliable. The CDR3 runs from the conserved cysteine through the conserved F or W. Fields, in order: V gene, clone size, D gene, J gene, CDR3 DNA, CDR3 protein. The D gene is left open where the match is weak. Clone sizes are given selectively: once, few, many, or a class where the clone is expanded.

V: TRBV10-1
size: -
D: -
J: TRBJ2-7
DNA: TGCGCCAGCACGCGCGCCCAAGATACGCAGTACTTC
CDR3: CASTRAQDTQYF

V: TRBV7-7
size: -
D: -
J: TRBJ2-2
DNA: TGTGCTAGCCCGGGGGGCACCGATGCGCTGTTTTTT
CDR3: CASPGGTDALFF

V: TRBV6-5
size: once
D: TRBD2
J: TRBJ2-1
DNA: TGTGCCAGCAGATTCTCCGGGACTAGCGGCAGTGAGCTGTTTTTC
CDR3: CASRFSGTSGSELFF

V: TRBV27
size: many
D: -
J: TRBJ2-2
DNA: TGTGCCAGCAGTTTGAACGGGGAGCTGTTTTTT
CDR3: CASSLNGELFF

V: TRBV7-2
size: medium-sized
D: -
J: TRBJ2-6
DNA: TGTGCCAGCAGCCCCCGGAGGGGGGCAGATGGGGCCAACGTCCTGACTTTC
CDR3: CASSPRRGADGANVLTF

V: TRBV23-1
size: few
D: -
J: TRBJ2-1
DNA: TGCGCCAGCAGACGAACGGAGACCCAGTACTTT
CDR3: CASRRTETQYF

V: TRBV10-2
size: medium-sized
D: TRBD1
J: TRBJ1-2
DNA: TGCGCCAGCAGGACCGGACAGGGGCAGGGGTATGGCTACACCTTC
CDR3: CASRTGQGQGYGYTF

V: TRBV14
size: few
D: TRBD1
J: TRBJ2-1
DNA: TGTGCCAGCAGCAAAATGACAGGGGGCGTCTCGAATGAGCAGTTCTTC
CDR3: CASSKMTGGVSNEQFF

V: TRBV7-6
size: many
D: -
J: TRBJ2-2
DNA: TGTGCCAGCAGTTCAAATCCCGACGGGGGCGGGGAGCTGTTTTTT
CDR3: CASSSNPDGGGELFF

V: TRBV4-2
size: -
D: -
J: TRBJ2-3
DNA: TGTGCCAGCAGCCAAGATGTTGAGAAAGATACGCAGTATTTT
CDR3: CASSQDVEKDTQYF

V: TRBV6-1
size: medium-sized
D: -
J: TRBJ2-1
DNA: TGTGCCAGCAGGGCAGAACTGGGGGAGTTCTTC
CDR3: CASRAELGEFF

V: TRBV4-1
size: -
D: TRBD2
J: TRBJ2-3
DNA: TGCGCCAGCAGCCAAAGGACTAGCGGGGGGGTTTTAGATACGCAGTATTTT
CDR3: CASSQRTSGGVLDTQYF

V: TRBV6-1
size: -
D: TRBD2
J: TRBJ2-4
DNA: TGTGGCCGCAGCGCGGGAGCGGGGGCCAAAAACATGCAGTATTTC
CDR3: CGRSAGAGAKNMQYF

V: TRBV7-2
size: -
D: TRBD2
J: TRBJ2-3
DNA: TGTGCCAGCAGCTTATTTGGACTAGCGGGGGGTAATGAGAATACGCAGTATTTC
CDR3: CASSLFGLAGGNENTQYF

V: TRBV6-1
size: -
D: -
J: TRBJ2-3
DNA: TGTGCCAGCAGACTCCAGGCTGTTAGCGCCAATGCGCAGTATTTT
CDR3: CASRLQAVSANAQYF

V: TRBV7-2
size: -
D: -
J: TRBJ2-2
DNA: TGTGCCAGCCGGAAAGGATGTGCGAGCAACGGGGAGCTGTTTTTT
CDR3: CASRKGCASNGELFF

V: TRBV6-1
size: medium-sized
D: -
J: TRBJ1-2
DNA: TGTGCTACTAAATTGGGCGGGGACCTGGGCTACACCTTC
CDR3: CATKLGGDLGYTF

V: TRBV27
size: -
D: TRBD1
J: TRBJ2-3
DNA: TGTGCCAGCAGTATTGACAGGGGGCCGGGCACAGATACGCAGTATTTT
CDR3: CASSIDRGPGTDTQYF

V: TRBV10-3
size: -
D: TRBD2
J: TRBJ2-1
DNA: TGTGCCATCAGAATCGGACTAGCGGGAGTCAATGAGGAGGTCTTC
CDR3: CAIRIGLAGVNEEVF

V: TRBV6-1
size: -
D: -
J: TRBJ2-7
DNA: TGTGCCAGCAGTGAGGCGGTCGGGAGAGGCGAAAATACGCAGTACTTC
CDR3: CASSEAVGRGENTQYF

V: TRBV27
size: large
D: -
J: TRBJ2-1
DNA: TGTGCCAGCAGTTTGAGTCTACCCAACTACAATGAGCAGTTCTTC
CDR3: CASSLSLPNYNEQFF

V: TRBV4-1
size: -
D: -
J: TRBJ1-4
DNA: TGCGCCAGCAGCCCGGACAGCTTTTTTGAAAAACTGTTTTTT
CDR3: CASSPDSFFEKLFF

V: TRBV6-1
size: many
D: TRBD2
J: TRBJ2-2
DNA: TGTGCCAGCAGCCCTGGACTAGCGGGGCCCGGGGAGCTGTTTTTT
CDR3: CASSPGLAGPGELFF

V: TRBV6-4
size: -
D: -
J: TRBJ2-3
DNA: TGTGCCAGCAGGGAGGTGTGGGCCACAGACATGCAGTACTTT
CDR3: CASREVWATDMQYF

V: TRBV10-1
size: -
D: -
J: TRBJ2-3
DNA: TGCGCCAGCAGTGAGTCGGGGGCGGGAGCCAAAGACACGCAGTATTTT
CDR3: CASSESGAGAKDTQYF

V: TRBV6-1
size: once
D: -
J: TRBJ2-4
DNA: TGTGCCAGCAAAGTTGGGGGCCCAGGCCGAGAGACTCAGTACTTC
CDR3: CASKVGGPGRETQYF

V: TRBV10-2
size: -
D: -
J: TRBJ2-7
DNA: TGCGCCAGCAGAGATCTAGCCCGGAACACAGATACGCAGTACTTC
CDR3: CASRDLARNTDTQYF

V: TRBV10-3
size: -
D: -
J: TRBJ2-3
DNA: TGTGCCACCGAGTGGGGGCGCACTACCGGGACGCAGTATTTT
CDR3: CATEWGRTTGTQYF

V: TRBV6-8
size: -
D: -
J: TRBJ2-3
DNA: TGTGCCGGGGGACATGAGGAAGAGACCCAGTATTTT
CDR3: CAGGHEEETQYF

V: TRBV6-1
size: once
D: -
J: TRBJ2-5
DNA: TGTGCCAGCAGTGGTAGCGGCCGTGACAAAGAGACCCAGTATTTC
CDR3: CASSGSGRDKETQYF

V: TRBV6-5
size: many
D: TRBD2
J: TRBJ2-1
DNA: TGTGCCAGCAGCGCTTGGCTAGCGGGCAATGAGCAGTTCTTC
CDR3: CASSAWLAGNEQFF

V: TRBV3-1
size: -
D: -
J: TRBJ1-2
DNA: TGTGCCAGCAGCCATAATGGGAGAGGATCAAACTATGGCTACACCTTC
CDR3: CASSHNGRGSNYGYTF

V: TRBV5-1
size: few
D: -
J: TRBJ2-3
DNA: TGCGCCAGCAGCGCAACAGGGATCCGAACAGATACGCAGTATTTT
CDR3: CASSATGIRTDTQYF

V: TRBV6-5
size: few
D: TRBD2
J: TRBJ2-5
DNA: TGTGCCAGCAGTTCCTGGACTAGCGGACCTCAAGAGACCCAGTACTTC
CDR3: CASSSWTSGPQETQYF

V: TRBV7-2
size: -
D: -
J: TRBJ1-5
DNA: TGTGCCAGCAGCTTATTCCGAGTGGATCAGCCCCAGCATTTT
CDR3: CASSLFRVDQPQHF

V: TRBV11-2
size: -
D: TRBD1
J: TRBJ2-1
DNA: TGTGCCAACTCCCGGGACAGGGAATCGCCTGAGCAGTTCTTC
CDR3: CANSRDRESPEQFF

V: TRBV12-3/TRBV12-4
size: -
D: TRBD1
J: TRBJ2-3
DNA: TGTGCCAGCACCTGGGGACAGGGCAGGGCAGATACGCAGTATTTT
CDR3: CASTWGQGRADTQYF

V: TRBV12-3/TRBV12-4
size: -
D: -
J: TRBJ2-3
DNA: TGTGCCAGCAGCCCACGCACAGATACGCAGTATTTT
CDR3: CASSPRTDTQYF

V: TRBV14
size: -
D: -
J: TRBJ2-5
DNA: TGTGCCAGCAGCCAAGTGGGAAGCTTTACGAGAAAAGAGACCCAGTACTTC
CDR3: CASSQVGSFTRKETQYF

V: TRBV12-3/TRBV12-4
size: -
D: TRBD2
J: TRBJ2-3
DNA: TGTGCCAGCACCTTTTTAGCGGGAACCACAGATACGCAGTATTTT
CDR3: CASTFLAGTTDTQYF

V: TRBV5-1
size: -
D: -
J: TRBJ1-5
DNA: TGCGCCAGCAGCTTACAGGGTGCTTGGGATCAGCCCCAGCATTTT
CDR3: CASSLQGAWDQPQHF

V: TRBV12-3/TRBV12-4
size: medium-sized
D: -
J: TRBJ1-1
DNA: TGTGCCAGCAGACGACAGGTGAACACTGAAGCTTTCTTT
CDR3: CASRRQVNTEAFF

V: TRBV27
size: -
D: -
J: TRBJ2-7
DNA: TGTGCCAGCAGTTTGAAACTCTGGGGGGGGGGCCAGGGTTACGAGCAGTACTTC
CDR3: CASSLKLWGGGQGYEQYF

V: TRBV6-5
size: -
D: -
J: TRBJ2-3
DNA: TGTGCCAGCAGTTACTGGTGCCGAGATACCCAGTATTTC
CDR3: CASSYWCRDTQYF

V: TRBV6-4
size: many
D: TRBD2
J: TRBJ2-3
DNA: TGTGCCAGCAGTGAACTAGCGGGGGGAAGCACAGATACGCAGTATTTT
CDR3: CASSELAGGSTDTQYF

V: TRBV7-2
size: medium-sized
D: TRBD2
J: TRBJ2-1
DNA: TGTGCCAGCAGCTTAGCGCCGATAGCGGGGGGTTCGAGCTCCTACAATGAGCAGTTCTTC
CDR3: CASSLAPIAGGSSSYNEQFF

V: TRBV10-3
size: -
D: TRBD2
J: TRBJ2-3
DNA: TGTTTTAGCGCGGGGAGCGGGGGCCGTAACCAAGATACGCAGTATTTT
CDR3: CFSAGSGGRNQDTQYF

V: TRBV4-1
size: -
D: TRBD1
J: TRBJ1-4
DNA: TGCGCCAGCAGCCCCTGGGGGACAGGGAATGAAAAACTGTTTTTT
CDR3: CASSPWGTGNEKLFF

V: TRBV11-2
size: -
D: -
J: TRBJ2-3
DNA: TGTGCCAGCAGCTTCGGACAGGCGGGGGCAGATACGCAGTATTTT
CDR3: CASSFGQAGADTQYF

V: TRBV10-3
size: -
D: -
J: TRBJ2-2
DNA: TGTGCCACGAGGCCGGGGGAACTCGCGAACACCGGTACGCTGTTTTTT
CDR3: CATRPGELANTGTLFF

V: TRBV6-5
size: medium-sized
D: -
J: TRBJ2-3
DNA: TGTGCCAGCAGTTACGTCCTCCCCTCAGGAACGGGGACAGATACGCAGTATTTT
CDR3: CASSYVLPSGTGTDTQYF

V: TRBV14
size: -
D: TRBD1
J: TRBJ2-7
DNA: TGTGCCAGCAGCCAAGTAGGACAGGGCTACGAGCAGTACTTC
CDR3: CASSQVGQGYEQYF

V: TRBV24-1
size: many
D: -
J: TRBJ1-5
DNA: TGTGCCACCAGTGACTCCGACAGGCATCAGCCCCAGCATTTT
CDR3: CATSDSDRHQPQHF

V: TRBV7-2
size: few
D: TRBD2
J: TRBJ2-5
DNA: TGTGCCAGCAGCCCTAGTATGCGGACTAGCGATCACAGGGAGACCCAGTACTTC
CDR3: CASSPSMRTSDHRETQYF

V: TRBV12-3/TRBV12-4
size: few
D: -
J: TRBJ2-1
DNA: TGTGCCAGCAGTTTAAGCGGGGACATGTACAATGAGCAGTTCTTC
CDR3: CASSLSGDMYNEQFF

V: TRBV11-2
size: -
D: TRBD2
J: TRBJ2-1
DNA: TGTGCCAGCAGCCGGGGGCGGGGGGCCTACAATGAGCAGTTCTTC
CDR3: CASSRGRGAYNEQFF